The 32 T cell receptor beta chains given below trace back to one sample, sequenced in a study of T-cell memory formation after mild COVID-19. TCRdb redid the calling of the 5' RACE reads with MiXCR, one entry per CDR3 protein. The sample consists of some 600,000 distinct CDR3 sequences, around 16% of them appearing once. Sequenced material: PBMCs or a T cell subset sorted from them (not recorded which). The receptors derive from an adult woman who had mild COVID-19 (a few samples of this study predate the infection). Cell type and time point are not known.

This chain uses TRBV29-1 with TRBJ2-3, with no clear D. The CDR3 extends over 13 amino acids. Germline V CDR1 and CDR2: SQVTM, ANQGSEA. The ends were cut back, 4 bases at V and 4 bases at J, with 12 bases in the middle. CDR3 residues: CSVGVQSSDTQYF. The CDR3 DNA sequence: TGCAGCGTTGGGGTTCAGAGTTCAGATACGCAGTATTTT.

The rearrangement joins TRBV29-1 to TRBJ1-2, with D possibly matching TRBD1 (6 bases). Trimming removed 2 bases at V and 4 bases at J, with 14 bases between. The CDR3 totals 14 residues. The germline V gene encodes CDR1 SQVTM and CDR2 ANQGSEA. CDR3 nucleotide sequence: TGCAGCGTTGAAAATCCAGGGGCGGCCTATGGCTACACCTTC. Residues: CSVENPGAAYGYTF.

The chain joins TRBV18 to TRBJ2-1; D remains ambiguous. Germline V gene lookup returns CDR1 KGHSH and CDR2 LQKENI. The length of the CDR3 is 14 residues. The ends were cut back, 6 bases at V and 4 bases at J, with 13 bases in the middle. The CDR3 loop reads CASSTTPGYNEQFF. CDR3 in DNA: TGTGCCAGCTCCACTACCCCAGGTTACAATGAGCAGTTCTTC.

This rearrangement joins TRBV6-5 to TRBJ2-3; D is perhaps TRBD2 (6 bases). V was shortened by 10 bases and J by 2 bases, with 19 bases between the two germline ends. Germline V gene sequence: CDR1 MNHEY, CDR2 SVGAGI. The CDR3 extends over 15 amino acids. The CDR3 sequence is CATQEGPFVTDTQYF. The CDR3 nucleotides read TGTGCCACCCAGGAGGGGCCTTTCGTCACAGATACGCAGTATTTT.

The CDR3 DNA is TGTGCCAGCAGCCCAGCAGTTGGGGGACCGTTGGGCTATGGCTACACCTTC. It encodes CASSPAVGGPLGYGYTF. The chain carries TRBV7-9 and TRBJ1-2; D is possibly TRBD1 (5 bases). Looked up from germline, CDR1 is SEHNR and CDR2 is FQNEAQ (reference sequence). Trimming stripped 5 bases from V and 4 bases from J, with 23 bases between. The CDR3 consists of 17 residues.

This rearrangement joins TRBV15 to TRBJ2-7; TRBD1 might be the D (6 bases). The V and J ends lost 2 bases and 5 bases respectively, with 13 bases between them. Germline assignment: CDR1 LNHNV and CDR2 YYDKDF (reference sequence). This CDR3 comprises 14 residues. The CDR3, as DNA: TGTGCCACCAGCAGAACTTCACAGGGTGACGAGCAGTACTTC. Amino acids: CATSRTSQGDEQYF.

The gene calls are TRBV5-1 and TRBJ2-1; 9 bases are a match to TRBD1. V was clipped by 2 bases and J by 5 bases; unmatched bases: 5. The CDR3 contains 15 residues. Germline V gene data show CDR1 as SGHRS and CDR2 as YFSETQ. This CDR3 reads CASSLQGAEDNEQFF. DNA for the CDR3: TGCGCCAGCAGCTTACAGGGGGCGGAGGACAATGAGCAGTTCTTC.

This clonotype has more than one count but fewer than ten. This chain uses TRBV7-9 with TRBJ1-2; TRBD1 matches 8 bases. This CDR3 has 14 residues. The V gene's germline CDR1 is SEHNR and CDR2 FQNEAQ (reference sequence). V lost 5 bases and J lost 6; bases outside the gene matches: 8. CDR3 in amino acids: CASSRGTGFNGYTF. The CDR3 coding sequence is TGTGCCAGCAGCCGCGGGACAGGCTTTAATGGCTACACCTTC.

This rearrangement joins TRBV6-1 to TRBJ2-7; D is undetermined. V was trimmed by 3 bases and J by 4 bases, leaving 13 bases between them. Germline CDR1 is MNHNS and CDR2 is SASEGT. There are 14 residues in the CDR3. This CDR3 reads CASSEYPGTYEQYF. Written as DNA, the CDR3 is TGTGCCAGCAGTGAGTACCCAGGAACTTACGAGCAGTACTTC.

The chain couples TRBV20-1 to TRBJ1-1, with 7 bases that match TRBD1. Germline loops: CDR1 DFQATT, CDR2 SNEGSKA (reference sequence). The J segment lost 0 bases and the V segment lost 6 bases, leaving 7 bases of the junction unmatched. The CDR3 totals 14 residues. The chain's CDR3 is CSANWDSLNTEAFF. CDR3 nucleotide sequence: TGCAGTGCAAATTGGGACAGTTTGAACACTGAAGCTTTCTTT.

The V and J genes are TRBV7-2 and TRBJ2-3; TRBD2 matches 7 bases. CDR1 and CDR2 (germline): SGHTA, FQGNSA. The CDR3 is 15 residues long. Trimming cost V 5 bases and J 6 bases; bases outside gene matches: 11. The CDR3 nucleotides read TGTGCCAGCAGCCTTACCGGGACTATGGGGGATACGCAGTATTTT. Residues: CASSLTGTMGDTQYF.

This clonotype was detected a few times. This chain links TRBV20-1 with TRBJ1-2, with D unclear. CDR1 is DFQATT, CDR2 SNEGSKA, per germline (reference sequence). The CDR3 is made up of 14 amino acids. V shed 0 bases and J shed 4 bases, with 12 bases lying between them. CDR3 nucleotide sequence: TGCAGTGCTAGAGATCGGGAGGGTTTCTATGGCTACACCTTC. Protein sequence: CSARDREGFYGYTF.

The chain is built from TRBV3-1 and TRBJ2-1; 8 bases agree with TRBD2. V shed 3 bases, J shed 7 bases, and the junction held 11 bases outside the gene matches. This CDR3 is built from 16 residues. Germline CDR1 reads LGHDT; CDR2 reads YNNKEL (reference sequence). The CDR3 region has the DNA TGTGCCAGCAGCCACCAGGGACTAGATATCGGTAATGAGCAGTTCTTC. Its protein is CASSHQGLDIGNEQFF.

This chain joins TRBV7-6 and TRBJ1-1, with D uncertain. The germline gives CDR1 SGHVS, CDR2 FNYEAQ. Trimming removed 6 bases from V and 3 bases from J, with 14 bases in between. The CDR3 runs to 14 residues. In nucleotides, the CDR3 is TGTGCCAGCAGTTCTGGCCCCGAGGACACTGAAGCTTTCTTT. This sequence encodes CASSSGPEDTEAFF.

V and J are TRBV24-1 and TRBJ2-1, with D perhaps matching TRBD2 (5 bases). The V gene lost 4 bases and the J gene lost 10 bases, with 13 bases spanning the gap. The CDR3 runs to 13 residues. Germline V CDR1 and CDR2: KGHDR, SFDVKD. CDR3 residues: CATSETRFQEQFF. CDR3 nucleotide sequence: TGTGCCACCAGTGAAACTAGGTTTCAAGAGCAGTTCTTC.

The V gene is TRBV12-3 or TRBV12-4, the J gene TRBJ1-1; 8 bases align to TRBD1. The CDR3 runs to 18 residues. The V gene end was trimmed by 4 bases and the J gene end by 10 bases; junction bases not matched to a gene: 23. DNA of the CDR3: TGTGCCAGCAGTTCTCCTTCTGGATTCCAGGGGGCGCGCGGTAGAGCTTTCTTT. Its protein is CASSSPSGFQGARGRAFF.

This clonotype was observed many times. CDR3 sequence: CASSLDAGVGYEQFF. The CDR3 nucleotides read TGTGCCAGCAGCTTAGACGCGGGAGTGGGTTATGAGCAGTTCTTC. The chain joins TRBV7-6 to TRBJ2-1; 7 bases line up with TRBD2. Unmatched junction bases numbered 8, after V lost 1 base and J lost 8 bases. The CDR3 runs 15 residues. Germline values: CDR1 SGHVS, CDR2 FNYEAQ.

The chain combines TRBV20-1 with TRBJ2-5; 12 bases are shared with TRBD2. Trimming removed 4 bases from V and 7 bases from J; junction bases left unmatched: 13. CDR1 is DFQATT and CDR2 is SNEGSKA in the germline V gene (reference sequence). CDR3 size: 16 residues. CDR3 protein: CSAMTSRLAGGGTQYF. The CDR3 region has the DNA TGCAGTGCTATGACTTCGCGGCTAGCGGGAGGGGGGACCCAGTACTTC.

There are a few counts of this clonotype. The chain carries TRBV7-9 and TRBJ2-1, with TRBD2 identical over 8 bases. Losses at the gene ends were 6 bases for V and 3 bases for J; bases not matched to a gene: 10. Germline V CDR1 and CDR2: SEHNR, FQNEAQ (reference sequence). The CDR3 loop spans 16 amino acids. As DNA, the CDR3 is TGTGCCAGCAGGTTTACTAGCGGTCCTATCTACAATGAGCAGTTCTTC. Its protein product is CASRFTSGPIYNEQFF.

The rearrangement links TRBV24-1 to TRBJ2-1; D is undetermined. Germline values: CDR1 KGHDR, CDR2 SFDVKD. V gave up 0 bases and J gave up 6 bases, with 8 bases separating them. The CDR3 totals 14 residues. The DNA for the CDR3 is TGTGCCACCAGTGATTTGCAACAGTCCAATGAGCAGTTCTTC. It is translated as CATSDLQQSNEQFF.

V usage is TRBV12-3 or TRBV12-4 and J usage is TRBJ1-3; D might be TRBD1 (5 bases). The V end was cut by 6 bases, the J end by 0 bases, with 15 bases between. The CDR3 runs to 16 residues. Here the CDR3 reads CASSKTDRVSGNTIYF. CDR3 bases: TGTGCCAGCAGCAAGACAGACAGAGTCTCTGGAAACACCATATATTTT.

The chain carries TRBV9 and TRBJ2-3, with 9 bases matching TRBD2. CDR1 is SGDLS, CDR2 YYNGEE, per germline. CDR3 length: 15 residues. J lost 6 bases, V lost 6 bases, and 11 bases had no gene match. The CDR3 region is CASTAGAGGHDTQYF. The CDR3, as DNA: TGTGCCAGCACCGCTGGGGCGGGGGGGCATGATACGCAGTATTTT.

Of note for this clonotype: It is likely a read error, because the conserved phenylalanine at the end of the CDR3 is missing. V usage is TRBV6-2 or TRBV6-3 and J usage is TRBJ2-1, with 14 bases matching TRBD2. Germline CDR1 reads MNHEY; CDR2 reads SVGEGT. Losses at the gene ends were 6 bases for V and 4 bases for J; bases not matched to a gene: 20. The CDR3 sequence is 21 residues long. CDR3 sequence reads: CASSHLGTSGSYSTPYNEQFL. The CDR3 region has the DNA TGTGCCAGCAGCCACCTAGGGACTAGCGGGAGTTACTCCACTCCTTACAATGAGCAGTTCTTG.

This clonotype showed up just a few times. The chain links TRBV20-1 to TRBJ2-7; 10 bases agree with TRBD2. The CDR3 is 16 amino acids. J was trimmed by 4 bases and V by 2 bases; bases with no gene match: 11. CDR1 and CDR2 (germline): DFQATT, SNEGSKA (reference sequence). CDR3 nucleotides: TGCAGTGCTAGACCCCTCCTTCTAGCGGGAGTATACGAGCAGTACTTC. It encodes CSARPLLLAGVYEQYF.

This clonotype was seen repeatedly, ten times or more. V gene TRBV9 combines with J gene TRBJ2-5, with 7 bases that match TRBD1. This CDR3 spans 14 amino acids. Looked up from germline, CDR1 is SGDLS and CDR2 is YYNGEE. The trim removed 0 bases at V and 3 bases at J, leaving 2 bases unmatched. The CDR3 loop is CASSVDRGEETQYF. The CDR3, as DNA: TGTGCCAGCAGCGTAGACAGGGGTGAAGAGACCCAGTACTTC.

V is TRBV24-1 and J is TRBJ2-3; D is possibly TRBD1 or TRBD2 (5 bases each). The germline CDR1 and CDR2 sequences are KGHDR and SFDVKD. The CDR3 length is 17 residues. Trimming shortened V by 4 bases and J by 0 bases, and 16 bases separated the two germline ends. CDR3 DNA sequence: TGTGCCACCAGTGACGAGGGGCGCTATACTAGCACAGATACGCAGTATTTT. Amino acids: CATSDEGRYTSTDTQYF.

Comments on this clonotype: A much larger clone is a single base away; this may be a read error. This chain connects TRBV4-1 to TRBJ2-2, with D possibly being TRBD1 (6 bases). With 2 bases removed from V and 3 bases from J, the gap between germline ends came to 16 bases. The CDR3 extends over 17 amino acids. From germline, CDR1 is MGHRA and CDR2 YSYEKL. This chain's CDR3 is CASSQTRTARDTGELFF. The CDR3 nucleotides are TGCGCCAGCAGCCAAACTCGGACAGCGAGGGACACCGGGGAGCTGTTTTTT.

The chain recombines TRBV6-5 with TRBJ2-5; 9 bases agree with TRBD2. The CDR3 is 15 residues long. Germline CDR1 and CDR2: MNHEY and SVGAGI. V lost 5 bases and J lost 5; bases outside the gene matches: 9. CDR3 bases: TGTGCCAGCAGTCCCCCGTTCAGCGGGAGGGAGACCCAGTACTTC. The encoded protein is CASSPPFSGRETQYF.

This clonotype was counted a few times. This chain uses TRBV30 with TRBJ1-1; D gene uncertain. The germline V gene has CDR1 GTSNPN and CDR2 SVGIG (reference sequence). This CDR3 has 12 residues. Trimming took 0 bases from V and 3 from J, leaving 5 bases between them. CDR3 sequence: CAWSVWDTEAFF. CDR3 in DNA: TGTGCCTGGAGTGTTTGGGACACTGAAGCTTTCTTT.

The count of this clonotype is one. This chain links TRBV7-3 with TRBJ2-7, with 12 bases matching TRBD2. The CDR3 has 13 amino acids. V lost 6 bases and J lost 6; bases outside the gene matches: 3. Germline V gene data show CDR1 as SGHTA and CDR2 as FQGTGA. The CDR3: CASSLLAGGEQYF. As DNA, the CDR3 is TGTGCCAGCAGTTTACTAGCGGGAGGCGAGCAGTACTTC.

This clonotype appeared a few times. This chain links TRBV5-1 with TRBJ1-5; D is unclear. Trimming left V 4 bases short and J 0 bases short, with 11 bases between. This CDR3 region has 15 residues. Germline V gives CDR1 SGHRS, CDR2 YFSETQ. Here the CDR3 DNA reads TGCGCCAGCAGCCTCCATGATAGTAGCAATCAGCCCCAGCATTTT. It codes for CASSLHDSSNQPQHF.

V and J are TRBV2 and TRBJ1-2, with a tentative D call TRBD1 (6 bases). CDR3 length: 12 amino acids. Trimming shortened V by 7 bases and J by 5 bases, and 11 bases separated the two germline ends. The germline gives CDR1 SNHLY, CDR2 FYNNEI. The CDR3 sequence: CASNGGGYGYTF. The CDR3 nucleotides read TGTGCCAGCAACGGGGGCGGTTATGGCTACACCTTC.